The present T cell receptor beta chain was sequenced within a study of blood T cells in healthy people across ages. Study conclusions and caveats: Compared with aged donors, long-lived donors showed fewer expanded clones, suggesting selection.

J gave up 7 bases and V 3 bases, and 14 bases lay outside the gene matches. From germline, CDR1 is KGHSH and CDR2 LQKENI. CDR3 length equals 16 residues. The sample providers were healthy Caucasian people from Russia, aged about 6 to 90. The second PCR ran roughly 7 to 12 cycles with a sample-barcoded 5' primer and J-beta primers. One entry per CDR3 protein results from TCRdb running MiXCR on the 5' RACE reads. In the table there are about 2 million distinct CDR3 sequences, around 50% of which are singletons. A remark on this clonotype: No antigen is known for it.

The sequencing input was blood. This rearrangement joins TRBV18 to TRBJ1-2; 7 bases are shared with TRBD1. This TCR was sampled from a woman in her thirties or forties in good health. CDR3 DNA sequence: TGTGCCAGCTCACCGCAGGCCCACACAGGGGTTTCTGGCTACACCTTC. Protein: CASSPQAHTGVSGYTF.